The entry that follows covers one T cell receptor beta chain sequence. Its antigen is unidentified. Each diagnosis drew on symptoms, thyroxine, TRAb, thyroid ultrasound and orbital computed tomography findings. The PBMCs studied were ones that came from 9 to 10 ml fresh peripheral blood. This entry comes from a study of T cells in Graves' hyperthyroidism and ophthalmopathy. TCR beta CDR3 regions were amplified from RNA. In the first-round RT-PCR of the TCR CDR3, the HTBI primer set was used. TCRdb called the multiplex PCR reads again in MiXCR, with one record for every CDR3 protein. The sample includes 500,000 to 650,000 distinct CDR3 sequences, 20% of them seen just once. The study's findings and limits: A model using 13 V-J features told ophthalmopathy apart from stable hyperthyroidism.

Sample: blood. This clonotype was obtained from a man in his forties or fifties with Graves' ophthalmopathy.

CDR3 DNA: TGTGCCAGCAGCTTAAGAGGGTCGGGCGATTCACCCCTCCACTTT. Protein product: CASSLRGSGDSPLHF. The chain joins TRBV13 to TRBJ1-6, with D unclear. CDR3 length equals 15 residues. Germline V gene lookup returns CDR1 PRHDT and CDR2 FYEKMQ (reference sequence). The V and J ends lost 2 bases and 8 bases respectively, with 13 bases between them.